This TCR beta chain was documented in a study of blood T cell repertoires in COVID-19 (dated by TCRdb to 2018 to 2020). Regarding the complete study: Recovered participants in ImmuneRACE Cohort 3 were defined by two consecutive negative NP/OP PCR tests, clearance by a healthcare professional, or resolution of symptoms. The collaborator samples originated in the United States, Italy and Spain and spanned the acute and convalescent phases of COVID-19. The material from the prospective study consisted of cDNA or gDNA derived from T cells, B-cell-depleted T cells, or PBMCs. The dataset comprised deeply sampled blood TCRbeta repertoires from subjects exposed to, actively infected with, or recovered from COVID-19. A freely available public database, intended as a resource for researchers studying the immune response to SARS-CoV-2, is where the repertoires were released. Samples were obtained from the ongoing ImmuneRACE study (first 160 participants) and from over 1,000 subjects provided by 6 global collaborators. Nearly every sample came with metadata listing a de-identified subject ID, COVID-19 status, age in years and sex. Where available, HLA class I and class II types were taken from metadata supplied by the sample provider and were not determined by assay-based typing.

TCRbeta CDR3 regions were amplified from genomic DNA using the immunoSEQ Assay, a bias-controlled multiplex PCR. The paper's processing steps were these. Within the assay, amplification of reference gene primers was used to estimate how many nucleated cells each sample contained. To quantify the absolute abundance of each unique TCRbeta CDR3 rearrangement, sequence reads were collapsed and filtered. For each sample, productive Simpson clonality was calculated by taking the square root of Simpson's diversity index across productive rearrangements. TCRdb's version of the immuneACCESS table is confined to in-frame rearrangements and falls short of the full clone set. An unresolved V gene accounts for under half of the shortfall where checked; the remainder is of unknown origin. V, J and clone size are those of that table, while D and trimming were read from the DNA. Counted in this sample were roughly 160,000 clones; around 80% of them appeared once. The ten most abundant clones make up 19% of the sample.

In the prospective study, participants were roughly 18 to 95 years old, resided in about two dozen geographic areas of the United States, and were enrolled through a virtual design. In the prospective study, participants were assigned to cohorts based on the clinical history participants reported in a screening survey and a study questionnaire. Mobile phlebotomists in the prospective study collected whole blood, serum and a nasopharyngeal or oropharyngeal swab from every participant. Additional blood draws and questionnaires over an approximately 2-month period could optionally be provided by prospective study participants. Before DNA extraction, blood samples from the prospective study were shipped at room temperature or frozen. Broad study findings and their caveats: Clinical and demographic metadata were provided uncurated, with the amount varying by source and participant.

About this clone: What this receptor recognizes is not known. No base quality values were provided; no much bigger clone lies one nucleotide off.

Sequencing was performed on PBMCs or T cells enriched from blood (not recorded which). The clonotype was recovered from a woman between 65 and 79 years old in a cohort exposed to, infected with or recovered from COVID-19 (not recorded which).

CDR3 reads: CSASQVQYQPQHF. The DNA sequence is TGCAGTGCTAGTCAGGTGCAGTATCAGCCCCAGCATTTT. The chain links TRBV20-1 with TRBJ1-5, with the D gene not clear enough to name. Trimming takes 3 bases from V and 5 bases from J, and the germline ends sit 11 bases apart. The germline V gene (reference sequence) supplies CDR1 DFQATT and CDR2 SNEGSKA. Taken from cysteine to phenylalanine, the CDR3 has 13 residues. Just the 39-base CDR3 DNA is kept, in frame starting at base 1.